These 17 T cell receptor beta chains came from one sample sequenced in a study of T cell clonality in common variable immunodeficiency. Measured with immunoSEQ multiplex PCR; TCRdb has only the in-frame clones, and not every one. This repertoire holds under 60,000 clones, and none appear only once. Sequencing input: peripheral blood mononuclear cells. These receptors were obtained from a person aged 18-69 years in good health.

With respect to this clone: The observed sequence ends 3 residues before the CDR3 terminus, with the missing tail filled in from the germline J gene. This rearrangement joins TRBV7-2 to TRBJ2-3; D is ambiguous. The CDR3 runs 14 residues. The germline V gene encodes CDR1 SGHTA and CDR2 FQGNSA. CDR3 DNA (partial): TGTGCCAGCAGCTTCATGGCAACCCAAGAGACG. Protein: CASSFMATQET. The whole CDR3 protein reads CASSFMATQETQYF.

This clone was seen only a few times. Relative to the germline gene, one junction end is altered; a read error may explain this. The DNA ends 3 residues before the CDR3 does, and the rest of the CDR3 is filled in from the germline J gene. Different DNA sequences within this sample yield the same CDR3. This chain links TRBV5-1 with TRBJ1-2, with a weak D call TRBD1 (6 bases). Germline loops: CDR1 SGHRS, CDR2 YFSETQ. The CDR3 loop spans 15 amino acids. CDR3 bases read: TGCGCCAGCAGACCCCTGGGACATGGGGACTATGGT. It encodes CASRPLGHGDYG. The entire CDR3 sequence reads CASRPLGHGDYGYTF.

This clone came up many times. Read sequence stops 3 residues before the CDR3 end, and the germline J gene provides the missing end. The V and J genes are TRBV5-6 and TRBJ2-5, with 9 positions matching TRBD2. The CDR3 is 15 residues long. With V trimmed by 4 bases and J by 5 bases, 9 bases remained unmatched. CDR1 is SGHDT and CDR2 is YYEEEE in the germline V gene. The covered CDR3 bases are TGTGCCAGCAGCCTCCGCGGGGGGGTCGGGGAGACC. Its translation: CASSLRGGVGET. The full CDR3 reads CASSLRGGVGETQYF.

There are many counts of this clone. The CDR3 extends 3 residues past the end of the read, so its final part is completed from the germline J gene. The V and J genes are TRBV30 and TRBJ2-1, with 7 bases lining up with TRBD2. J was trimmed by 4 bases and V by 2 bases; bases with no gene match: 5. This CDR3 is built from 14 residues. Germline loops: CDR1 GTSNPN, CDR2 SVGIG (reference sequence). CDR3 loop: CAWSWGGTYNEQFF. The DNA read from the CDR3 is TGTGCCTGGAGTTGGGGGGGAACGTACAATGAG.

This clone was seen at least ten times. The CDR3 end lies 3 residues beyond the end of the read and is filled in from the germline J gene. This chain links TRBV30 with TRBJ2-7, with 11 bases fitting TRBD1. Germline assignment: CDR1 GTSNPN and CDR2 SVGIG (reference sequence). The CDR3 totals 17 residues. V was pared by 2 bases and J by 0 bases, with 9 bases of the junction left unmatched. The DNA read from the CDR3 is TGTGCCTGGAGTTTCGGACAGGGGGCTACGAGCTCCTACGAG. This sequence encodes CAWSFGQGATSSYE. Given in full, the CDR3 is CAWSFGQGATSSYEQYF.

About this clone itself: With the read ending 3 residues before the CDR3 end, the germline J gene is used to fill in that end. This chain links TRBV30 with TRBJ1-2; D ambiguous. Germline loops: CDR1 GTSNPN, CDR2 SVGIG (reference sequence). The CDR3 sequence is 14 residues long. The CDR3 reads CAWSSGSSYNDYTF. The covered CDR3 bases are TGTGCCTGGAGTAGCGGGAGCTCCTACAATGAC.

In this sample, this clone turned up a few times. The read is 3 residues too short to cover the CDR3 end, so that end is filled in from the germline J gene. The chain is built from TRBV2 and TRBJ2-3, with a tentative D call TRBD1 (5 bases). Germline values: CDR1 SNHLY, CDR2 FYNNEI. This CDR3 is built from 14 residues. CDR3 residues: CASSVEQEQETQYF. The part of the CDR3 DNA that was read is TGTGCCAGCAGTGTCGAACAGGAACAAGAGACG.

The CDR3 bases that were read are TGTGCCAGTACCAAGAACACTGAA. Translating it yields CASTKNTE. The whole CDR3 region reads CASTKNTEAFF. The rearrangement links TRBV19 to TRBJ1-1, with D unresolved. Sequencing ends 3 residues short of the CDR3 end; the germline J gene provides the rest. The CDR3 loop spans 11 amino acids. From germline, CDR1 is LNHDA and CDR2 SQIVND (reference sequence). The ends were cut back, 7 bases at V and 1 base at J, with 4 bases in the middle. Looking up the rest from reference TRBV19 and TRBJ1-1 gives the full variable domain: DGGITQSPKYLFRKEGQNVTLSCEQNLNHDAMYWYRQDPGQGLRLIYYSQIVNDFQKGDIAEGYSVSREKKESFPLTVTSAQKNPTAFYLCASTKNTEAFFGQGTRLTVV.

Comment on this clone: The read ends 3 residues early relative to the CDR3; the germline J gene fills the gap. The rearrangement uses TRBV6-4 and TRBJ2-1; 11 bases are a match to TRBD1. V lost 0 bases, J lost 7 bases, and 5 bases stayed unmatched. Germline V CDR1 and CDR2: MRHNA, SNTAGT. There are 16 residues in the CDR3. CDR3 DNA (partial): TGTGCCAGCAGTGACTCTATTGGACAGGGGGCGAATGAG. It yields the protein CASSDSIGQGANE. The CDR3 in its entirety is CASSDSIGQGANEQFF.

In its sample, this clone was seen many times. Read data end 3 residues before the CDR3 end; the end is taken from the germline J gene. This chain connects TRBV20-1 to TRBJ2-1; D might be TRBD2 (5 bases). The CDR3 consists of 12 residues. Trimming pared 1 base from V and 7 bases from J, leaving 8 bases between. Germline V CDR1 and CDR2: DFQATT, SNEGSKA (reference sequence). The CDR3 protein is CSARGGSNEQFF. CDR3 bases read: TGCAGTGCTAGAGGAGGGTCAAATGAG.

This clone ranks as medium-sized. The read terminates 3 residues before the CDR3 end, so the remaining end is supplied by the germline J gene. The chain carries TRBV6-2 or TRBV6-3 and TRBJ2-1; 8 bases align to TRBD2. This CDR3 is 14 amino acids long. CDR1 MNHEY and CDR2 SVGEGT come from the germline V gene. The V segment lost 10 bases and the J segment 8 bases; nucleotides outside the gene matches: 13. Here the CDR3 reads CAIAGGTSADEQFF. Incomplete CDR3 DNA: TGTGCCATCGCAGGAGGGACTAGTGCCGATGAG.

This clone occurred many times. From the germline J gene comes the end of the CDR3, since the read stops 3 residues before it. The rearrangement joins TRBV10-3 to TRBJ2-1, with no clear D. This CDR3 has 12 residues. CDR1 and CDR2 from the germline V gene are ENHRY and SYGVKD. Trimming shortened V by 4 bases and J by 5 bases, and 6 bases separated the two germline ends. The CDR3 bases that were read are TGTGCCATCAGTGGTCTTCACAATGAG. Translated: CAISGLHNE. The entire CDR3 protein reads CAISGLHNEQFF.

This clone has at least ten counts. Read sequence stops 3 residues before the CDR3 end, and the germline J gene provides the missing end. The chain employs TRBV20-1 and TRBJ1-1; maybe TRBD1 (6 bases). Trimming stripped 4 bases from V and 3 bases from J, with 15 bases between. Germline V gives CDR1 DFQATT, CDR2 SNEGSKA (reference sequence). The CDR3 runs to 14 residues. The sequenced CDR3 bases are TGCAGTGCTAACCCCAGGGGAGGTGACACTGAA. Translation: CSANPRGGDTE. The full-length CDR3 reads as CSANPRGGDTEAFF.

There are many counts of this clone. The read stops 3 residues short of the end of the CDR3; the missing end is completed from the germline J gene. This sequence joins TRBV6-2 or TRBV6-3 and TRBJ1-5; 9 nucleotides line up with TRBD1. V was pared by 7 bases and J by 2 bases, with 9 bases of the junction left unmatched. The CDR3 has 16 residues. Germline values: CDR1 MNHEY, CDR2 SVGEGT. CDR3 DNA (partial): TGTGCCAGCACCGACGACAGGGGGGTGGGCAATCAGCCC. It encodes CASTDDRGVGNQP. The whole CDR3 protein reads CASTDDRGVGNQPQHF.

This clone was observed many times. The DNA ends 3 residues before the CDR3 does, and the rest of the CDR3 is filled in from the germline J gene. This chain connects TRBV20-1 to TRBJ2-3, with 9 bases aligning to TRBD2. The CDR3 has 14 amino acids. Germline lookup yields CDR1 DFQATT and CDR2 SNEGSKA (reference sequence). Trimming removed 5 bases from V and 7 bases from J; junction bases left unmatched: 10. CDR3 protein: CSASTSGFGNTQYF. Incomplete CDR3 DNA: TGCAGTGCTTCCACTAGCGGGTTTGGTAATACG.

As to this clone: The CDR3 end is not reached by the read, which stops 3 residues before it; the germline J gene fills it in. The V gene is TRBV30, the J gene TRBJ1-2; 7 positions agree with TRBD1. There are 12 residues in the CDR3. CDR1 is GTSNPN and CDR2 is SVGIG in the germline V gene (reference sequence). The sequenced part of the CDR3 DNA is TGTGCCTGGGGACAGGCCAGCTACGAC. Protein product: CAWGQASYD. The whole CDR3 sequence reads CAWGQASYDYTF.

This clone has just a few counts. Mismatch with germline at one junction end may stem from a read error. CDR3 bases read: TGTTCCAGCAGTGACCCCCGGACAGTTTATAGCAATCAGCCC. Translating gives CSSSDPRTVYSNQP. In full, the CDR3 reads CSSSDPRTVYSNQPQHF. V and J are TRBV6-4 and TRBJ1-5; TRBD1 is a possible D gene (6 bases). The CDR3 is cut off 3 residues early in the read; its end comes from the germline J gene. CDR3 length equals 17 residues. CDR1 is MRHNA and CDR2 is SNTAGT in the germline V gene.